This is a list of T cell receptor beta chains from one sample in a study of blood T cell repertoires in COVID-19. Clones were sequenced by immunoSEQ multiplex PCR, and TCRdb holds only the in-frame ones, with some missing. The sample has under 350,000 clones, approximately 90% seen once. The sample consisted of peripheral blood. These receptors originate from a man aged 35-49 years with acute or convalescent COVID-19. The CDR3 runs from the conserved cysteine through the conserved F or W. Fields, in order: D gene, V gene, clone size, CDR3 length, J gene, CDR3 DNA, CDR3 protein. A D gene is named only where the DNA matches it firmly. Size is omitted from some rows. Given values are once, few, many or a class for expanded clones.

TRBD1	TRBV2	-	14	TRBJ1-4	TGTGCCAGCAGTCGGGACAGCACTAATGAAAAACTGTTTTTT	CASSRDSTNEKLFF
-	TRBV10-1	-	12	TRBJ2-3	TGCGCCAGCAGTGCTTCCACAGATACGCAGTATTTT	CASSASTDTQYF
-	TRBV4-2	-	13	TRBJ1-2	TGTGCCAGCAGCCCAGGCGCTAACTATGGCTACACCTTC	CASSPGANYGYTF
TRBD1	TRBV7-9	-	13	TRBJ1-1	TGTGCCGGAACGGGGACAGCAAACACTGAAGCTTTCTTT	CAGTGTANTEAFF
TRBD2	TRBV11-2	-	16	TRBJ2-3	TGTGCCAGCAGCTTCAGGGCGGGGGGTCTCACAGATACGCAGTATTTT	CASSFRAGGLTDTQYF
-	TRBV12-2	-	14	TRBJ2-7	TGTGCAAGTCGGGCCAACAGGGCCTCCTACGAGCAGTACTTC	CASRANRASYEQYF
TRBD1	TRBV6-1	-	14	TRBJ1-2	TGTGCCAGCAGTGACATCGGACAGGGCCAACGCTACACCTTC	CASSDIGQGQRYTF
-	TRBV7-3	-	14	TRBJ1-1	TGTGCCAGCAGCCGTGAAGGGGGTCCGGTCGGAGCTTTCTTT	CASSREGGPVGAFF
-	TRBV7-8	-	14	TRBJ2-7	TGTGCCAGCAGCTTATTCCCGGGGGGCGACGAGCAGTACTTC	CASSLFPGGDEQYF
-	TRBV5-1	-	13	TRBJ1-2	TGCGCCAGCAGCTTGGAGGGGCAGGGTGGCTACACCTTC	CASSLEGQGGYTF
-	TRBV6-4	-	15	TRBJ1-5	TGTGCCCGCAAAGGAAGCAGGGGCGATTATCAGCCCCAGCATTTT	CARKGSRGDYQPQHF
-	TRBV6-5	once	13	TRBJ1-6	TGTGCCAGCAAGGCAGGGCGGAATTCACCCCTCCACTTT	CASKAGRNSPLHF
TRBD1	TRBV27	-	16	TRBJ1-6	TGTGCCAGCAGCGACTTCTCCGGGACAGGGTTAAGACCCCTCCACTTT	CASSDFSGTGLRPLHF
-	TRBV7-2	-	15	TRBJ1-5	TGTGCCAGCAGCTTAGGGGGGGGGCCCGATCAGCCCCAGCATTTT	CASSLGGGPDQPQHF
-	TRBV5-1	-	14	TRBJ2-2	TGCGCCAGCAGCTTACTGCTAGAGGCCGGGGAGCTGTTTTTT	CASSLLLEAGELFF
-	TRBV12-5	-	15	TRBJ1-1	TGTGCTAGTGGTCCCTCCGGGACACCGAATCCTGAAGCTTTCTTT	CASGPSGTPNPEAFF
-	TRBV11-2	-	17	TRBJ2-2	TGTGCCAGCAGTCGGCAGGGTGGGACAAGTCGCACCGGGGAGCTGTTTTTT	CASSRQGGTSRTGELFF
-	TRBV5-4	-	15	TRBJ2-6	TGTGCCAGCAGGTCCCACGGGGGGCGGGCCAACGTCCTGACTTTC	CASRSHGGRANVLTF
-	TRBV5-4	-	15	TRBJ1-1	TGTGCCAGCAGCGGACCGGGAGTTATGAACACTGAAGCTTTCTTT	CASSGPGVMNTEAFF
TRBD1	TRBV29-1	-	13	TRBJ1-1	TGCAGCGGATCCGCAGGGGGCGGCACTGAAGCTTTCTTT	CSGSAGGGTEAFF
-	TRBV29-1	-	13	TRBJ2-7	TGCAGCGTTGAAAACCCCTACTCCTACGAGCAGTACTTC	CSVENPYSYEQYF
TRBD1	TRBV19	few	16	TRBJ1-2	TGTGCCAGTAGTCCCCTAGGGACAGGAATTACCTATGGCTACACCTTC	CASSPLGTGITYGYTF
TRBD1	TRBV7-2	-	13	TRBJ2-3	TGTGCCAGCAGCTTGGGACAGCAAGATACGCAGTATTTT	CASSLGQQDTQYF
-	TRBV7-6	few	15	TRBJ2-3	TGTGCCAGCAGCTTGATAGGAGGCAGCACAGATACGCAGTATTTT	CASSLIGGSTDTQYF
TRBD1	TRBV5-6	-	15	TRBJ2-7	TGTGCCAGCAGCTCGCACAGGGGATTCTTAGACGAGCAGTACTTC	CASSSHRGFLDEQYF
TRBD1	TRBV7-9	-	15	TRBJ2-3	TGTGCCAGCAGCCCCGGCCAGGGGGCAGGGGATACGCAGTATTTT	CASSPGQGAGDTQYF
-	TRBV5-1	-	15	TRBJ1-5	TGCGCCAGCAGCGTGGACAGCAATAGCAATCAGCCCCAGCATTTT	CASSVDSNSNQPQHF
TRBD1	TRBV19	-	15	TRBJ2-7	TGTGCCAGTAGACCTTCCGGGACAGCAACCTACGAGCAGTACTTC	CASRPSGTATYEQYF
-	TRBV5-6	-	17	TRBJ1-4	TGTGCCAGCAGCTTGTTCAGGGGAGCGGATGGTAATGAAAAACTGTTTTTT	CASSLFRGADGNEKLFF
-	TRBV24-1	-	13	TRBJ1-5	TGTGCCACCAGCCCCCGTCCGGGGGAGCCCCAGCATTTT	CATSPRPGEPQHF
-	TRBV5-6	-	15	TRBJ2-2	TGTGCCAGCAGCGGATTTACAGGGAACACCGGGGAGCTGTTTTTT	CASSGFTGNTGELFF